The following is a T cell receptor (beta chain) sequence with its context. What it binds is not known. Germline V CDR1 and CDR2: LGHDT, YNNKEL (reference sequence). V was clipped by 0 bases and J by 7 bases; unmatched bases: 6. The CDR3 is made up of 15 amino acids. The record originates from a study of T-cell memory formation after mild COVID-19. General study points: The finding that pre-infection memory included some responding clones suggested that cross-reactive memory joined.

One entry per CDR3 protein results from TCRdb running MiXCR on the 5' RACE reads. The data hold around 430,000 distinct CDR3 sequences, with roughly 15% observed a single time. The J gene is TRBJ1-5, the V gene TRBV3-1; 7 positions agree with TRBD1. The source of this sequence is a man between 18 and 29 years old who had mild COVID-19 (a few samples of this study predate the infection). Cell type and time point are not known. The material sequenced was PBMCs or a T cell subset sorted from them (not recorded which). The CDR3 sequence: CASSQEYRGGQPQHF. For the CDR3, the DNA is TGTGCCAGCAGCCAAGAGTACAGGGGCGGACAGCCCCAGCATTTT.